This T cell receptor beta chain came from a study of blood T cell repertoires in COVID-19 (dated by TCRdb to about 2020). Regarding the research as a whole: Collaborator samples came from the United States, Italy and Spain and covered acute and convalescent phases of COVID-19. The prospective study material was composed of cDNA or gDNA derived from T cells, B-cell-depleted T cells, or PBMCs. Subjects who had been exposed to COVID-19, were actively infected with it, or had recovered from it provided the deeply sampled blood TCRbeta repertoires that made up the dataset. The repertoires were made available in a free public database intended to serve as a resource for research on the immune response to SARS-CoV-2. The samples were drawn from two sources: the first 160 participants of the ongoing ImmuneRACE study, and about 1,300 subjects contributed by 6 global collaborators. The sample metadata nearly always contained a de-identified subject ID, COVID-19 status, age in years and sex. Where HLA class I and class II types were available, the types were taken from metadata supplied by the sample provider, not from assay-based typing. Study-wide conclusions, independent of this receptor: How much clinical and demographic metadata was included differed by source and by participant, and the metadata was provided uncurated.

Each collaborating institution followed its own protocols to collect whole blood in K2EDTA tubes. Collaborator samples were shipped for TCRbeta analysis as frozen whole blood, isolated PBMCs, or DNA extracted from either sample type. Sequences SGHVS (CDR1) and FQNEAQ (CDR2) are obtained from the germline V gene. There are 17 amino acids in the CDR3, from cysteine to phenylalanine inclusive. The DNA shown is the 51-base CDR3, in frame from base 1. V is pared back by 1 base and J by 4 bases, with 19 bases lying between the germline termini. TCRbeta CDR3 regions were amplified from genomic DNA using the immunoSEQ Assay, a bias-controlled multiplex PCR. The source study handled its data this way. The number of nucleated cells in each sample was estimated from the amplification of reference gene primers within the assay. To quantify the absolute abundance of each unique TCRbeta CDR3 rearrangement, sequence reads were collapsed and filtered. Productive Simpson clonality was computed per sample as the square root of Simpson's diversity index over productive rearrangements. This immuneACCESS table, as held by TCRdb, lists in-frame sequences with V and J called but not all clones. Of the missing ones, under half trace to an unresolved V gene in checked studies; the others have no known cause. Clone size and the V and J calls come from that table; the DNA yielded D and trimming. The sample records roughly 250,000 clones, around 89% of which are singletons. Around 0.84% of the sample is taken by the ten largest.

Comment on this clone: Its cognate antigen has yet to be identified. No much larger clonotype is one base removed from it; base qualities were not supplied.

Sample: peripheral blood. The receptor comes from a man aged 25 to 40 with acute or convalescent COVID-19. The receptor chain draws on TRBV7-8 and TRBJ2-5; the best D guess is TRBD2, with 6 bases matching. The CDR3 reads CASSLGAGPGGGETQYF. The base sequence is TGTGCCAGCAGCTTAGGTGCGGGACCCGGGGGAGGAGAGACCCAGTACTTC.